The 16 T cell receptor beta chains reported below all come from one sample, sequenced in a study of blood T cell repertoires in COVID-19. TCRdb keeps only in-frame clones here, not all; method: immunoSEQ multiplex PCR. The sample includes about 54,000 clones, around 83% seen only once; the top ten take 1.9%. Specimen: peripheral blood. The receptors stem from a woman aged 55-69 years with acute or convalescent COVID-19.

The gene calls are TRBV19 and TRBJ2-6; TRBD2 matches 11 bases. This CDR3 comprises 19 residues. In germline, CDR1 is LNHDA, CDR2 SQIVND (reference sequence). With V trimmed by 5 bases and J by 0 bases, 9 bases remained unmatched. The CDR3: CASSARLAGLSSGANVLTF. The CDR3 DNA reads as TGTGCCAGTAGTGCCCGACTAGCGGGATTGAGCTCTGGGGCCAACGTCCTGACTTTC.

The rearrangement links TRBV4-2 to TRBJ2-4; TRBD2 agrees at 11 bases. Unmatched junction bases numbered 1, after V lost 3 bases and J lost 3 bases. CDR1 LGHNA and CDR2 YNFKEQ come from the germline V gene. The CDR3 runs 15 residues. DNA for the CDR3: TGTGCCAGCAGCCAGACTAGCGGGAACAAAAACATTCAGTACTTC. It codes for CASSQTSGNKNIQYF.

This chain connects TRBV5-1 to TRBJ1-2; 8 bases agree with TRBD1. Germline V gives CDR1 SGHRS, CDR2 YFSETQ. The CDR3 has 17 amino acids. The ends lost 0 bases at V and 8 bases at J; junction bases unmatched: 15. CDR3 sequence reads: CASSLVGQAYSTGGYTF. CDR3 DNA: TGCGCCAGCAGCTTGGTGGGACAGGCGTACTCAACCGGGGGCTACACCTTC.

The chain has TRBV5-1 and TRBJ2-1; D uncertain. The CDR3 spans 14 residues. V lost 3 bases, J lost 3 bases, and 10 bases lay in between. Looked up from germline, CDR1 is SGHRS and CDR2 is YFSETQ. In DNA, the CDR3 is TGCGCCAGCAGCTCGGCGGCCATCTACAATGAGCAGTTCTTC. This sequence encodes CASSSAAIYNEQFF.

The V and J genes are TRBV6-5 and TRBJ2-2, with a possible D match to TRBD2 (6 bases). V was pared by 2 bases and J by 5 bases, with 12 bases between. Germline V gives CDR1 MNHEY, CDR2 SVGAGI. The CDR3 covers 15 residues. CDR3 DNA sequence: TGTGCCAGCAGTTACGGGGGGAGCGGAACCGGGGAGCTGTTTTTT. Its protein product is CASSYGGSGTGELFF.

V gene TRBV15 combines with J gene TRBJ1-2; D is unresolved. Trimming pared 3 bases from V and 8 bases from J, leaving 16 bases between. Germline CDR1 LNHNV, CDR2 YYDKDF (reference sequence). This CDR3 contains 14 residues. In DNA form, the CDR3 reads TGTGCCACCAGCAGGGAACTCGGAGCGCGGGGCTACACCTTC. Amino acids: CATSRELGARGYTF. Using reference TRBV15 and TRBJ1-2 for the parts outside the CDR3, the full variable domain is DAMVIQNPRYQVTQFGKPVTLSCSQTLNHNVMYWYQQKSSQAPKLLFHYYDKDFNNEADTPDNFQSRRPNTSFCFLDIRSPGLGDTAMYLCATSRELGARGYTFGSGTRLTVV.

The chain recombines TRBV6-5 with TRBJ2-1; possibly TRBD1 for D (6 bases). Germline CDR1 and CDR2: MNHEY and SVGAGI. The V end lost 6 bases, the J end lost 8 bases, and 14 bases lay between the germline ends. This CDR3 is built from 13 residues. Written as DNA, the CDR3 is TGTGCCAGCAGCCAAGAAGGGGGACATGAGCAGTTCTTC. Translated: CASSQEGGHEQFF.

The V call is TRBV6-5, the J call TRBJ1-1; 12 nucleotides match TRBD1. V lost 6 bases and J lost 4; bases outside the gene matches: 3. Looked up from germline, CDR1 is MNHEY and CDR2 is SVGAGI. This CDR3 region has 14 residues. The CDR3 spells CASRGQGAGTEAFF. CDR3 coding DNA: TGTGCCAGCAGGGGACAGGGGGCTGGCACTGAAGCTTTCTTT.

The chain recombines TRBV6-5 with TRBJ1-4; D perhaps matches TRBD1 (6 bases). V was shortened by 4 bases and J by 3 bases, with 6 bases between the two germline ends. The CDR3 loop spans 13 amino acids. The germline gives CDR1 MNHEY, CDR2 SVGAGI. In nucleotides, the CDR3 is TGTGCCAGCAGTTGGACAGCTAATGAAAAACTGTTTTTT. Protein: CASSWTANEKLFF.

The chain uses TRBV28 and TRBJ2-4; TRBD1 matches 9 bases. J lost 1 base, V lost 4 bases, and 2 bases had no gene match. CDR3 length equals 15 residues. Germline V gene sequence: CDR1 MDHEN, CDR2 SYDVKM. CDR3 nucleotides: TGTGCCAGCAGTTCGACAGGGGGGGCCAAAAACATTCAGTACTTC. It is translated as CASSSTGGAKNIQYF.

The chain carries TRBV19 and TRBJ1-3; D uncertain. Trimming left V 5 bases short and J 0 bases short, with 11 bases between. CDR1 LNHDA and CDR2 SQIVND come from the germline V gene (reference sequence). This CDR3 comprises 15 residues. This CDR3 is CASSVQRSSGNTIYF. The CDR3 DNA is TGTGCCAGTAGTGTGCAGAGGAGCTCTGGAAACACCATATATTTT. Full variable domain (remainder filled in from reference TRBV19 and TRBJ1-3): DGGITQSPKYLFRKEGQNVTLSCEQNLNHDAMYWYRQDPGQGLRLIYYSQIVNDFQKGDIAEGYSVSREKKESFPLTVTSAQKNPTAFYLCASSVQRSSGNTIYFGEGSWLTVV.

V and J are TRBV15 and TRBJ1-5; perhaps TRBD1 as D (6 bases). The CDR3 runs to 15 residues. Germline values: CDR1 LNHNV, CDR2 YYDKDF (reference sequence). Between the trimmed V and J ends, which lost 5 bases and 3 bases, there was a span of 14 bases. The CDR3 protein is CATSGTSSVNQPQHF. In DNA form, the CDR3 reads TGTGCCACCAGCGGGACATCTTCCGTCAATCAGCCCCAGCATTTT.

This clone was seen a single time. This chain connects TRBV10-3 to TRBJ1-4; D is unresolved. CDR3 length equals 14 residues. Trimming cost V 6 bases and J 0 bases, with 8 bases left between them. In germline, CDR1 is ENHRY, CDR2 SYGVKD. The CDR3 region is CAISDLPTNEKLFF. In DNA, the CDR3 is TGTGCCATCAGCGATCTACCAACTAATGAAAAACTGTTTTTT.

The genes are TRBV6-6 and TRBJ1-5; 9 bases are shared with TRBD1. This CDR3 contains 16 residues. The V and J ends lost 6 bases and 8 bases, in that order; junction bases with no gene match: 14. In germline, CDR1 is MNHNY, CDR2 SVGAGI (reference sequence). The CDR3: CASSAQGAQNKEPQHF. The DNA for the CDR3 is TGTGCCAGCAGCGCACAGGGGGCGCAGAATAAGGAGCCCCAGCATTTT.

This rearrangement joins TRBV7-9 to TRBJ1-3, with 7 bases aligning to TRBD1. The germline V gene has CDR1 SEHNR and CDR2 FQNEAQ (reference sequence). V lost 5 bases and J lost 0; bases outside the gene matches: 16. The CDR3 is 19 residues long. For the CDR3, the DNA is TGTGCCAGCAGCCTTCAGACTAGGGACAGTCTTTTCTCTGGAAACACCATATATTTT. Translated, it gives CASSLQTRDSLFSGNTIYF.

V gene TRBV19 combines with J gene TRBJ2-5; 11 nucleotides match TRBD2. The trim removed 3 bases at V and 3 bases at J, leaving 12 bases unmatched. The CDR3 runs 18 residues. CDR1 and CDR2 (germline): LNHDA, SQIVND (reference sequence). The CDR3 DNA sequence: TGTGCCAGTAGTATGTTTCACGGGACTAGCGGTGGTGAAGAGACCCAGTACTTC. Translation: CASSMFHGTSGGEETQYF.